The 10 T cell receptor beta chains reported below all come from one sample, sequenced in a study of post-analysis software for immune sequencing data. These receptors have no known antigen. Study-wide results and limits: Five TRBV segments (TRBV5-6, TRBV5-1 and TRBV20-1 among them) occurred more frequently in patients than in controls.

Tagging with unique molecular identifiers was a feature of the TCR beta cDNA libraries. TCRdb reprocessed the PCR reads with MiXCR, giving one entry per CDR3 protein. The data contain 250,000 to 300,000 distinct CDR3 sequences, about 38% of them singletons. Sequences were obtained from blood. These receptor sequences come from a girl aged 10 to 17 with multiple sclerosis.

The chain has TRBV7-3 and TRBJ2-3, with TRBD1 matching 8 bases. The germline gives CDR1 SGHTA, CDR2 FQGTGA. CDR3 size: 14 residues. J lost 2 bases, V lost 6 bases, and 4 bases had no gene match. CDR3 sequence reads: CASSRQGLTDTQYF. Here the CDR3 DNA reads TGTGCCAGCAGTCGACAGGGGCTCACAGATACGCAGTATTTT.

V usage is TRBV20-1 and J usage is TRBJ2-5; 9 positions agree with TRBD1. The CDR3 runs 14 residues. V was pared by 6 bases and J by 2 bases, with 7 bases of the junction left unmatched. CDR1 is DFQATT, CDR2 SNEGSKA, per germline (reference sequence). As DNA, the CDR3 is TGCAGTGCCGACAGGGGGGCCGTTCAAGAGACCCAGTACTTC. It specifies CSADRGAVQETQYF.

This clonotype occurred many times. The CDR3 DNA reads as TGTGCCAGCAGCGCCGGTGGGGAGACCCAGTACTTC. It encodes CASSAGGETQYF. The rearrangement links TRBV25-1 to TRBJ2-5, with D uncertain. Trimming cost V 6 bases and J 5 bases, with 10 bases left between them. Germline loops: CDR1 MGHDK, CDR2 SYGVNS. CDR3 length equals 12 residues.

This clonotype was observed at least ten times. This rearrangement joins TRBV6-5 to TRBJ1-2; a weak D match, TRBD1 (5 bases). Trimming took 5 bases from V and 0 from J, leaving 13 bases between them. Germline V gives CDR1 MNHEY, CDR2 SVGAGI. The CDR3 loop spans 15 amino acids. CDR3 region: CASSTGTFTNYGYTF. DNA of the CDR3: TGTGCCAGCAGTACGGGGACTTTTACTAACTATGGCTACACCTTC.

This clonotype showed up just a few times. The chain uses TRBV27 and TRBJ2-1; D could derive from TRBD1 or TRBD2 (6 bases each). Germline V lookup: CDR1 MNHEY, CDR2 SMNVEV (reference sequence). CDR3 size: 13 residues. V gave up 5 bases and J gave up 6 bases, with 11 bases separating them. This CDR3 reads CASSRRGFNEQFF. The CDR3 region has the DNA TGTGCCAGCAGTAGGAGGGGGTTCAATGAGCAGTTCTTC.

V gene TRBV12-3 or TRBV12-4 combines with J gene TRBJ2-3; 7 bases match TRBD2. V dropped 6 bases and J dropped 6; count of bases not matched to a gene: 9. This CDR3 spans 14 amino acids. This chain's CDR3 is CASSGRVGGDTQYF. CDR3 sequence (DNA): TGTGCCAGCAGCGGCAGAGTGGGGGGGGATACGCAGTATTTT.

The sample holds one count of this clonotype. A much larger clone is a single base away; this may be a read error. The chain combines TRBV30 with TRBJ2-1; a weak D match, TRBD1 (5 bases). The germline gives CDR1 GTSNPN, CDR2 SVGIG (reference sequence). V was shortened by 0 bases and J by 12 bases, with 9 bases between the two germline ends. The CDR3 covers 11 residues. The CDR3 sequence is CAWSVGARQFF. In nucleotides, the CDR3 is TGTGCCTGGAGTGTAGGGGCGCGGCAGTTCTTC.

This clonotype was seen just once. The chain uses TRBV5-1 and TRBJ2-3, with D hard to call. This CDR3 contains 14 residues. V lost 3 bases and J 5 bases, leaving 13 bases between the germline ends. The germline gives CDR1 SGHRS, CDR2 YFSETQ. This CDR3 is CASSWVSGGDTQYF. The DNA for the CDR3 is TGCGCCAGCAGCTGGGTCTCTGGCGGAGATACGCAGTATTTT.

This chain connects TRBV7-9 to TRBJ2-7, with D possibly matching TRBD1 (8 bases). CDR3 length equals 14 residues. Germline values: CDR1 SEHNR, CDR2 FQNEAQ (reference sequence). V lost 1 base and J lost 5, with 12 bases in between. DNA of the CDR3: TGTGCCAGCAGCTTAGGGACAGGGAGGGACGAGCAGTACTTC. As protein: CASSLGTGRDEQYF.

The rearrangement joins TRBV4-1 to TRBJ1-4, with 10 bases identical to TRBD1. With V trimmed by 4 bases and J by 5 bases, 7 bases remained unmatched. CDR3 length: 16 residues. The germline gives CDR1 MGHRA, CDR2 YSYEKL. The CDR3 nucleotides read TGCGCCAGCAGCCCCGACAGGGGGCTCGGGAATGAAAAACTGTTTTTT. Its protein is CASSPDRGLGNEKLFF.